What follows are 2 T cell receptor beta chains derived from one specimen sequenced in a study of shared clonotypes between healthy human individuals. Assay: immunoSEQ multiplex PCR; the TCRdb copy retains only in-frame clones and omits some. Here the sample spans about 2.4 million clones, approximately 94% being singletons. The sample consisted of naive CD4+ T cells sorted from blood. Stated subset: CD45RA+ positively selected. Source of these receptors: a man in his late teens or twenties in good health.

The chain has TRBV9 and TRBJ2-7; D is perhaps TRBD2 (6 bases). The CDR3 runs 14 residues. With 4 bases removed from V and 0 bases from J, the gap between germline ends came to 11 bases. Germline V gene sequence: CDR1 SGDLS, CDR2 YYNGEE. This CDR3 reads CASSPEGSSYEQYF. CDR3 DNA: TGTGCCAGCAGCCCGGAGGGGAGCTCCTACGAGCAGTACTTC.

The V gene is TRBV7-9, the J gene TRBJ2-7; weak D call: TRBD2 (6 bases). Germline CDR1 is SEHNR and CDR2 is FQNEAQ (reference sequence). V lost 3 bases and J lost 1, with 13 bases in between. This CDR3 has 15 residues. The CDR3 DNA follows: TGTGCCAGCAGCTTCGGGGACTTACTATCCTACGAGCAGTACTTC. This codes for CASSFGDLLSYEQYF.